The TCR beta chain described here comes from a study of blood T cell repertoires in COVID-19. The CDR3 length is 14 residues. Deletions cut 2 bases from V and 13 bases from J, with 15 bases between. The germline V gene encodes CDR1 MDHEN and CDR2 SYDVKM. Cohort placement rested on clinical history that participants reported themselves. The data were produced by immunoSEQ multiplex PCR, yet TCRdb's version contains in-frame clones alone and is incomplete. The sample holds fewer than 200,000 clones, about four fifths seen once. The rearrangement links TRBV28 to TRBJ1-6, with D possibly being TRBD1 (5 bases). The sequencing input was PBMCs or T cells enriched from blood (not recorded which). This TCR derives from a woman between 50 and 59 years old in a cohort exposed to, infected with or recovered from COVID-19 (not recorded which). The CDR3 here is CASSLGLGTLPLHF. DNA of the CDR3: TGTGCCAGCAGTTTAGGATTAGGGACTCTTCCCCTCCACTTT.